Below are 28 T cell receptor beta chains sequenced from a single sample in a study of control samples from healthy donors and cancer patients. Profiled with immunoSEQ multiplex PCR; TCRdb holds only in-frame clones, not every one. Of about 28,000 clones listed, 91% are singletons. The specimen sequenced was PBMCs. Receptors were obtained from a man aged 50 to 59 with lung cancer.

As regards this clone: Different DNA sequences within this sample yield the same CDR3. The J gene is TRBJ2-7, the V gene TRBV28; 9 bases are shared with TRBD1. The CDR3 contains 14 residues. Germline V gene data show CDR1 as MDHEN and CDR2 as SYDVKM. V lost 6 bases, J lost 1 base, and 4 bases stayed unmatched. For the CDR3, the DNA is TGTGCCAGCAGAGGGACAGGGAGGTCCTACGAGCAGTACTTC. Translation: CASRGTGRSYEQYF.

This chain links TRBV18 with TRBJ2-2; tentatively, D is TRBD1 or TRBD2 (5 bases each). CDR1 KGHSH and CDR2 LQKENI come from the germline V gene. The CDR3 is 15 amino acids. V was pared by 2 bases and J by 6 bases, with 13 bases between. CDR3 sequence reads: CASSPYVGDPGELFF. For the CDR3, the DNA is TGTGCCAGCTCACCATACGTAGGGGACCCCGGGGAGCTGTTTTTT.

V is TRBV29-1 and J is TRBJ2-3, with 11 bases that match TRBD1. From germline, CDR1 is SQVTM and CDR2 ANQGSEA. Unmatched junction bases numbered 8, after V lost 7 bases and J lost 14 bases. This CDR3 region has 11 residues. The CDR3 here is CSGTDRGLLYF. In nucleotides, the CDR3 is TGCAGCGGAACGGACAGGGGGCTGTTGTATTTT.

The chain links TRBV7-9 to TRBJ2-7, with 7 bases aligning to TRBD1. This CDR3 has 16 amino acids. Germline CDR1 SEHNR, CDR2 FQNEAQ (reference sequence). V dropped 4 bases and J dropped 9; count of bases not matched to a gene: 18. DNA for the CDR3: TGTGCCAGCAGCTCCAGAACCGGGACAGTACCATTTGGGCAGTACTTC. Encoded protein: CASSSRTGTVPFGQYF.

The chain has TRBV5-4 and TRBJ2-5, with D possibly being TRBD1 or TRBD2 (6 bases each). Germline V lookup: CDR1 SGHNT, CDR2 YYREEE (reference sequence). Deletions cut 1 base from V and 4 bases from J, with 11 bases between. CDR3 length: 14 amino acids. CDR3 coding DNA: TGTGCCAGCAGCTTGCAAGGGGGAGGAGAGACCCAGTACTTC. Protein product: CASSLQGGGETQYF.

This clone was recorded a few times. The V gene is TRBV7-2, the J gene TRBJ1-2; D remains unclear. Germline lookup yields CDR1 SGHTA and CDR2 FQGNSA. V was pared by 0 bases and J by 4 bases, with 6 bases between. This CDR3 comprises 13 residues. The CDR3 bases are TGTGCCAGCAGCTTAGCCGGGATCTATGGCTACACCTTC. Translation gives CASSLAGIYGYTF.

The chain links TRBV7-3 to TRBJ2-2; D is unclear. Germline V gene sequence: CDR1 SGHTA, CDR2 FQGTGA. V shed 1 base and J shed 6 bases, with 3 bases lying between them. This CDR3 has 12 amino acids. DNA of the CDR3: TGTGCCAGCAGCTTAATTCCCGGGGAGCTGTTTTTT. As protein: CASSLIPGELFF.

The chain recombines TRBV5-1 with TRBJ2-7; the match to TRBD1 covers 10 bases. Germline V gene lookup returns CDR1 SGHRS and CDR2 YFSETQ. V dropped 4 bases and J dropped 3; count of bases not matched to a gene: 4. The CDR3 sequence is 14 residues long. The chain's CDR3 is CASSAGQGHYEQYF. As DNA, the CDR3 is TGCGCCAGCAGCGCGGGACAGGGGCACTACGAGCAGTACTTC.

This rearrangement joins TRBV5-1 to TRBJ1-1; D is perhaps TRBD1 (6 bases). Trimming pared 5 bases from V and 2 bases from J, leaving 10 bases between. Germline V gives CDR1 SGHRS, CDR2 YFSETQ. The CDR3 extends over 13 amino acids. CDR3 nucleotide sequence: TGCGCCAGCAGGGGGGACACCAACACTGAAGCTTTCTTT. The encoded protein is CASRGDTNTEAFF.

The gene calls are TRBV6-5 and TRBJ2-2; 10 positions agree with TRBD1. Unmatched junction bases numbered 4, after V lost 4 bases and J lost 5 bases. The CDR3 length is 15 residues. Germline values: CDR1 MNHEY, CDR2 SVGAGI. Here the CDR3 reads CASSSGQGGTGELFF. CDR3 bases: TGTGCCAGCAGTTCCGGACAGGGGGGGACCGGGGAGCTGTTTTTT.

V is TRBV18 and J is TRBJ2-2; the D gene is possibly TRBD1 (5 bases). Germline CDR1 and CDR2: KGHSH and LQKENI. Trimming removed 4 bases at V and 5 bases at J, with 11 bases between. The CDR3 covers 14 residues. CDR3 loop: CASSRVDSTGELFF. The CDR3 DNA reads TGTGCCAGCTCACGCGTCGACAGTACCGGGGAGCTGTTTTTT.

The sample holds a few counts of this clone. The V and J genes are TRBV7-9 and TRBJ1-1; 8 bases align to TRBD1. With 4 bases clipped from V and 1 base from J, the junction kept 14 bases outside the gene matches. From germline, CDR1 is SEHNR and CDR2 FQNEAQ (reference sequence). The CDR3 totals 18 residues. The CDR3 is CASSSRIVKQGGNTEAFF. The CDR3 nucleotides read TGTGCCAGCAGCTCAAGAATAGTAAAACAGGGGGGGAACACTGAAGCTTTCTTT.

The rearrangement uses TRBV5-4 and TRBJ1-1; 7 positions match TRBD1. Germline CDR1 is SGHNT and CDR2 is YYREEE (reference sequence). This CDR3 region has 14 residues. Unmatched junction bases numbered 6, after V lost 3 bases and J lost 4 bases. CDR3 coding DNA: TGTGCCAGCAGCTCCACAGGGGTGGGCACTGAAGCTTTCTTT. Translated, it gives CASSSTGVGTEAFF.

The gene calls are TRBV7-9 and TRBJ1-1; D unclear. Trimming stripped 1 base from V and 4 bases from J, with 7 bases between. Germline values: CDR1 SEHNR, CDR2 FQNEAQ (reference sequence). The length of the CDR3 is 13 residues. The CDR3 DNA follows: TGTGCCAGCAGCTTAGAAGGCGGCACTGAAGCTTTCTTT. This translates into CASSLEGGTEAFF.

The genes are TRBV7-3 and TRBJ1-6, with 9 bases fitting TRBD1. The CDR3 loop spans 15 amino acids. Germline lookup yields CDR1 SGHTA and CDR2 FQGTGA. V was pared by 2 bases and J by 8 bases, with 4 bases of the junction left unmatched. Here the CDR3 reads CASSLSGTGHSPLHF. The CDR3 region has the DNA TGTGCCAGCAGCTTATCCGGGACAGGGCATTCACCCCTCCACTTT.

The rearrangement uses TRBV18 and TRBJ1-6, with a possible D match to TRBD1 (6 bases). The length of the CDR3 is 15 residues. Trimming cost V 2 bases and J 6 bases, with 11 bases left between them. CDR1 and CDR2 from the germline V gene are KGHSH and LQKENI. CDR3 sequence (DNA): TGTGCCAGCTCACCAGAACAGGGTACTAATTCACCCCTCCACTTT. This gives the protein CASSPEQGTNSPLHF.

CDR3 coding DNA: TGTGCCAGTAGTCCAGACGCCAGGACAGGGTGGTACTTC. It codes for CASSPDARTGWYF. The chain couples TRBV19 to TRBJ2-5; 8 nucleotides align to TRBD1. Germline V gene lookup returns CDR1 LNHDA and CDR2 SQIVND (reference sequence). The ends lost 5 bases at V and 13 bases at J; junction bases unmatched: 12. The CDR3 consists of 13 residues.

CDR3 sequence reads: CASSSTGGEGNQPQHF. For the CDR3, the DNA is TGTGCCAGTAGTTCCACAGGGGGCGAGGGCAATCAGCCCCAGCATTTT. The chain employs TRBV19 and TRBJ1-5; 9 bases match TRBD1. CDR3 length equals 16 residues. V gave up 5 bases and J gave up 2 bases; unmatched junction bases: 7. Looked up from germline, CDR1 is LNHDA and CDR2 is SQIVND (reference sequence). The full variable domain, in which reference TRBV19 and TRBJ1-5 provide the parts outside the CDR3, is DGGITQSPKYLFRKEGQNVTLSCEQNLNHDAMYWYRQDPGQGLRLIYYSQIVNDFQKGDIAEGYSVSREKKESFPLTVTSAQKNPTAFYLCASSSTGGEGNQPQHFGDGTRLSIL.

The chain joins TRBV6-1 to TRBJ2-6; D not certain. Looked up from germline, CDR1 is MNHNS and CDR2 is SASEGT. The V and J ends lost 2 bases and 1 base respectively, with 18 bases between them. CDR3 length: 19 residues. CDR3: CASSEYYPGPSSGANVLTF. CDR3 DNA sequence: TGTGCCAGCAGTGAATATTACCCGGGTCCATCATCTGGGGCCAACGTCCTGACTTTC.

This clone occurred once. CDR3 in amino acids: CASSLPSGSSYNSPLHF. DNA of the CDR3: TGTGCCAGCAGCTTACCCTCAGGGAGCTCCTATAATTCACCCCTCCACTTT. The chain recombines TRBV7-9 with TRBJ1-6, with D perhaps TRBD1 (5 bases). The CDR3 extends over 17 amino acids. Per germline, CDR1 SEHNR and CDR2 FQNEAQ (reference sequence). The V end lost 2 bases, the J end lost 0 bases, and 11 bases lay between the germline ends. Together with reference TRBV7-9 and TRBJ1-6, the CDR3 gives the full variable domain: DTGVSQNPRHKITKRGQNVTFRCDPISEHNRLYWYRQTLGQGPEFLTYFQNEAQLEKSRLLSDRFSAERPKGSFSTLEIQRTEQGDSAMYLCASSLPSGSSYNSPLHFGNGTRLTVT.

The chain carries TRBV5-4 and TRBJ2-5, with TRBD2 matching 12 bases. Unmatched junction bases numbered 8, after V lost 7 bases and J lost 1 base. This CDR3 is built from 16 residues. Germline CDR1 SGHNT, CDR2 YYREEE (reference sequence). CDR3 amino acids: CASLASGGGLQETQYF. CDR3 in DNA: TGTGCCAGCCTGGCTAGCGGGGGGGGACTCCAAGAGACCCAGTACTTC.

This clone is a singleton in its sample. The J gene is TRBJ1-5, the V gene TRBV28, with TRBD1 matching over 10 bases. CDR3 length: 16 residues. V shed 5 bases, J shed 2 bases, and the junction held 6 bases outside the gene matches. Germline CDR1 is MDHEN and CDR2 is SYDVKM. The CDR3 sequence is CASSTGQGDGNQPQHF. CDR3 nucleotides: TGTGCCAGCAGTACCGGACAGGGGGACGGCAATCAGCCCCAGCATTTT.

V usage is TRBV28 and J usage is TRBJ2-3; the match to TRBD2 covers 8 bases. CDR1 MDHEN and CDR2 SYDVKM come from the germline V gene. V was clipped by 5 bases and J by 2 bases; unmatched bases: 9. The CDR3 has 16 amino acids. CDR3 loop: CASSAAVAGYTDTQYF. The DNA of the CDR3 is TGTGCCAGCAGTGCGGCGGTAGCGGGGTACACAGATACGCAGTATTTT. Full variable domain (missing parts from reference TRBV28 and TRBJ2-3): DVKVTQSSRYLVKRTGEKVFLECVQDMDHENMFWYRQDPGLGLRLIYFSYDVKMKEKGDIPEGYSVSREKKERFSLILESASTNQTSMYLCASSAAVAGYTDTQYFGPGTRLTVL.

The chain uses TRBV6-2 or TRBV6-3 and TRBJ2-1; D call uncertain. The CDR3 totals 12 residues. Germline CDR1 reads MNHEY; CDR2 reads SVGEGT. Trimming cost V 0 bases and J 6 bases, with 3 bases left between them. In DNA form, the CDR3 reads TGTGCCAGCAGTTACTCGGGCAATGAGCAGTTCTTC. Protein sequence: CASSYSGNEQFF.

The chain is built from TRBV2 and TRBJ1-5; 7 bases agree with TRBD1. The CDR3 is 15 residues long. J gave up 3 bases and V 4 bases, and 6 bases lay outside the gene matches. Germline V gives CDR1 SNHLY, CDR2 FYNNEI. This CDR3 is CASSANGQANQPQHF. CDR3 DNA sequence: TGTGCCAGCAGTGCCAACGGACAGGCCAATCAGCCCCAGCATTTT.

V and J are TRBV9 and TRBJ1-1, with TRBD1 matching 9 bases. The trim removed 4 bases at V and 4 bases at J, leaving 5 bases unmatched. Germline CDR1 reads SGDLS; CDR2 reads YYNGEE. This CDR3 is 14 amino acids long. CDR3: CASSRMGQGTEAFF. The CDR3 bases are TGTGCCAGCAGCAGGATGGGACAGGGCACTGAAGCTTTCTTT.

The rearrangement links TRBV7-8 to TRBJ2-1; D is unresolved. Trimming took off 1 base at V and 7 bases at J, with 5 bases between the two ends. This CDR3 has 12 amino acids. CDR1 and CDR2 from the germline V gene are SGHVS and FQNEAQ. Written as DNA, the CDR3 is TGTGCCAGCAGCTTAGAAGGTAATGAGCAGTTCTTC. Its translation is CASSLEGNEQFF.

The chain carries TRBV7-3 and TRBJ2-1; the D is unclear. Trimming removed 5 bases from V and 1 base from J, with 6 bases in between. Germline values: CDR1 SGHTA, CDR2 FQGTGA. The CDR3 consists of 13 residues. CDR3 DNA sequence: TGTGCCAGCAGCCCCGCGTCCTACAATGAGCAGTTCTTC. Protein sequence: CASSPASYNEQFF.